This TCR beta chain emerged from a study of shared clonotypes between healthy human individuals. Repertoires were generated with immunoSEQ multiplex PCR, while TCRdb's copy carries only in-frame clones and drops some. The sample carries some 2,500,000 clones, around 93% recorded once. V lost 4 bases to trimming and J lost 5 bases, with 11 bases between them. The length of the CDR3 is 13 residues. Germline CDR1 SQVTM, CDR2 ANQGSEA. The chain combines TRBV29-1 with TRBJ2-2; D gene uncertain. Sample: naive CD4+ T cells from PBMCs. The subset is: CD45RA+ positively selected. This receptor was taken from a man younger than 35 in good health. Some clones in this sample may be carry-over from other donors' samples. CDR3 coding DNA: TGCAGCGTTGCCCACTCCACTACCGGGGAGCTGTTTTTT. Protein: CSVAHSTTGELFF.